One T cell receptor beta chain is described in this entry. This sample is part of a study of blood T cell repertoires in COVID-19. Trimming took 0 bases from V and 5 from J, leaving 11 bases between them. This CDR3 is 14 amino acids long. CDR1 and CDR2 from the germline V gene are LNHNV and YYDKDF (reference sequence). Produced via immunoSEQ multiplex PCR; TCRdb's table is partial and in-frame only. This sample yields about 68,000 clones, of which 87% are seen a single time; more than 3% belongs to the top ten. Source material: peripheral blood. The clonotype originates from a woman aged 45-65 years with COVID-19, enrolled during active disease. The rearrangement uses TRBV15 and TRBJ2-7, with D perhaps TRBD2 (5 bases). CDR3 in DNA: TGTGCCACCAGCAGAGATAGGGTGGAGGACGAGCAGTACTTC. Protein sequence: CATSRDRVEDEQYF.